Below, 16 T cell receptor beta chains from the same sample are listed, as sequenced in a study of OX40 agonist ivuxolimab in advanced cancers. The protocol was immunoSEQ multiplex PCR, while the TCRdb copy is restricted to in-frame clones and leaves out a portion. This table holds under 40,000 clones, about 92% found once. The sequences come from CD4+ or CD8+ T cells sorted from blood, collected in a trial of the OX40 agonist ivuxolimab. Every receptor here comes from an adult with an advanced solid tumor such as melanoma, head and neck, liver or kidney cancer.

This chain links TRBV5-1 with TRBJ1-2; D not certain. Deletions cut 2 bases from V and 2 bases from J, with 7 bases between. The length of the CDR3 is 13 residues. CDR1 SGHRS and CDR2 YFSETQ come from the germline V gene. The CDR3 protein is CASSFRENYGYTF. The CDR3 DNA is TGCGCCAGCAGCTTTCGTGAGAACTATGGCTACACCTTC.

V gene TRBV15 combines with J gene TRBJ2-3, with a weak D call TRBD1 (6 bases). Germline CDR1 and CDR2: LNHNV and YYDKDF (reference sequence). The CDR3 has 16 amino acids. V lost 6 bases and J lost 2, with 18 bases in between. The CDR3 region has the DNA TGTGCCACCAGTTTGAACTTAGGACAGAACACAGATACGCAGTATTTT. It translates to CATSLNLGQNTDTQYF.

The V and J genes are TRBV7-3 and TRBJ2-5, with TRBD1 matching over 7 bases. V was pared by 5 bases and J by 5 bases, with 11 bases of the junction left unmatched. The CDR3 contains 15 residues. Germline values: CDR1 SGHTA, CDR2 FQGTGA. CDR3: CASSIQGSAGETQYF. Here the CDR3 DNA reads TGTGCCAGCAGCATACAGGGGTCCGCCGGGGAGACCCAGTACTTC.

This chain uses TRBV9 with TRBJ1-1; D call uncertain. Germline CDR1 SGDLS, CDR2 YYNGEE. The CDR3 length is 16 residues. Between the trimmed V and J ends, which lost 0 bases and 4 bases, there was a span of 16 bases. The CDR3 coding sequence is TGTGCCAGCAGCGTAGTGGCCAGGTCGGACGGCACTGAAGCTTTCTTT. This encodes CASSVVARSDGTEAFF.

This clone was seen a few times. This chain joins TRBV7-2 and TRBJ2-5; D is uncertain. Germline CDR1 is SGHTA and CDR2 is FQGNSA. V lost 5 bases, J lost 4 bases, and 17 bases lay in between. The length of the CDR3 is 15 residues. The CDR3 region has the DNA TGTGCCAGCAGCACAAGGGCGGCGGAACGAGAGACCCAGTACTTC. As protein: CASSTRAAERETQYF.

CDR3 protein: CASSLGRGNTEAFF. In DNA, the CDR3 is TGTGCCAGCAGCTTAGGTAGAGGGAACACTGAAGCTTTCTTT. V is TRBV11-2 and J is TRBJ1-1; no firm D call. Germline V lookup: CDR1 SGHAT, CDR2 FQNNGV. The CDR3 loop spans 14 amino acids. Trimming cost V 1 base and J 1 base, with 7 bases left between them. The whole variable domain, filled in from reference TRBV11-2 and TRBJ1-1, reads EAGVAQSPRYKIIEKRQSVAFWCNPISGHATLYWYQQILGQGPKLLIQFQNNGVVDDSQLPKDRFSAERLKGVDSTLKIQPAKLEDSAVYLCASSLGRGNTEAFFGQGTRLTVV.

The CDR3 DNA is TGTGCCAGTAGTAGGGGGACAGGGGCACAAGAGACCCAGTACTTC. It specifies CASSRGTGAQETQYF. The chain employs TRBV19 and TRBJ2-5; 10 bases fit TRBD1. Germline V gene data show CDR1 as LNHDA and CDR2 as SQIVND (reference sequence). CDR3 length: 15 amino acids. The V and J ends lost 4 bases and 2 bases, in that order; junction bases with no gene match: 4.

The chain uses TRBV6-1 and TRBJ2-3; D unclear. CDR3 length: 12 residues. Germline V gene sequence: CDR1 MNHNS, CDR2 SASEGT. Trimming pared 6 bases from V and 4 bases from J, leaving 8 bases between. The DNA of the CDR3 is TGTGCCAGCAGCCTCAGCTCAGATACGCAGTATTTT. This encodes CASSLSSDTQYF.

This rearrangement joins TRBV2 to TRBJ2-7, with D hard to call. Trimming stripped 4 bases from V and 4 bases from J, with 5 bases between. CDR1 SNHLY and CDR2 FYNNEI come from the germline V gene. This CDR3 has 11 residues. CDR3 sequence: CASSAEYEQYF. CDR3 bases: TGTGCCAGCAGTGCAGAATACGAGCAGTACTTC. The complete variable domain, with remaining parts taken from reference TRBV2 and TRBJ2-7, reads EPEVTQTPSHQVTQMGQEVILRCVPISNHLYFYWYRQILGQKVEFLVSFYNNEISEKSEIFDDQFSVERPDGSNFTLKIRSTKLEDSAMYFCASSAEYEQYFGPGTRLTVT.

A few counts support this clone. The rearrangement uses TRBV7-6 and TRBJ2-7; 12 bases fit TRBD2. Per germline, CDR1 SGHVS and CDR2 FNYEAQ. V shed 5 bases and J 9 bases; nucleotides not matched to a gene: 8. This CDR3 comprises 14 residues. CDR3 region: CASSPGTSGLRQYF. The CDR3 DNA sequence: TGTGCCAGCAGCCCCGGGACTAGCGGGCTCCGGCAGTACTTC. Filled out from reference TRBV7-6 and TRBJ2-7, the complete variable domain reads GAGVSQSPRYKVTKRGQDVALRCDPISGHVSLYWYRQALGQGPEFLTYFNYEAQQDKSGLPNDRFSAERPEGSISTLTIQRTEQRDSAMYRCASSPGTSGLRQYFGPGTRLTVT.

The V gene is TRBV2, the J gene TRBJ1-2, with D possibly matching TRBD1 (5 bases). Trimming took 3 bases from V and 1 from J, leaving 6 bases between them. Per germline, CDR1 SNHLY and CDR2 FYNNEI. The CDR3 extends over 13 amino acids. CDR3 sequence (DNA): TGTGCCAGCAGTGAGAGGGGTAACTATGGCTACACCTTC. Encoded protein: CASSERGNYGYTF.

This clone has just one count. V usage is TRBV5-1 and J usage is TRBJ2-3; TRBD1 matches at 7 bases. Germline lookup yields CDR1 SGHRS and CDR2 YFSETQ. There are 16 residues in the CDR3. V lost 4 bases and J lost 1; bases outside the gene matches: 9. CDR3 bases: TGCGCCAGCAGCCCCCTAAGCGGACAGGGCACAGATACGCAGTATTTT. Amino acid sequence: CASSPLSGQGTDTQYF.

The rearrangement joins TRBV7-2 to TRBJ1-2; 8 bases line up with TRBD1. The germline V gene has CDR1 SGHTA and CDR2 FQGNSA. The J segment lost 5 bases and the V segment lost 2 bases, leaving 7 bases of the junction unmatched. This CDR3 contains 15 residues. CDR3 region: CASSLMTGESYGYTF. In DNA, the CDR3 is TGTGCCAGCAGCTTAATGACAGGGGAATCTTATGGCTACACCTTC.

The chain links TRBV2 to TRBJ2-3; 10 nucleotides align to TRBD2. CDR3 length: 16 residues. Trimming took 2 bases from V and 3 from J; bases not matched to a gene: 5. Germline values: CDR1 SNHLY, CDR2 FYNNEI. As DNA, the CDR3 is TGTGCCAGCAGTGAACGTCCGGGACTAGCGACAGATACGCAGTATTTT. Translating gives CASSERPGLATDTQYF.

The rearrangement uses TRBV5-6 and TRBJ2-1; D not certain. The germline V and J ends were trimmed by 0 bases and 0 bases, with 7 bases remaining between them. The V gene's germline CDR1 is SGHDT and CDR2 YYEEEE. The CDR3 extends over 15 amino acids. CDR3 protein: CASSLDTFSYNEQFF. Here the CDR3 DNA reads TGTGCCAGCAGCTTGGACACCTTCTCCTACAATGAGCAGTTCTTC.

The gene calls are TRBV18 and TRBJ1-1; D perhaps matches TRBD1 (6 bases). Trimming took 2 bases from V and 4 from J, leaving 11 bases between them. Looked up from germline, CDR1 is KGHSH and CDR2 is LQKENI. The CDR3 has 14 amino acids. CDR3 in DNA: TGTGCCAGCTCACCAAACAGGGAATCCACTGAAGCTTTCTTT. Translating gives CASSPNRESTEAFF.